One and the same sample provided the 29 T cell receptor beta chains below, sequenced in a study of T cell responses to AZD1222 COVID-19 vaccine. TCRdb keeps only in-frame clones here, not all; method: immunoSEQ multiplex PCR. The table has 66,000 or so clones, about 88% seen once. The sample here was peripheral blood, taken on day 0 of AZD1222 vaccination. The receptors stem from an adult in good health.

The chain employs TRBV20-1 and TRBJ2-7; no reliable D call. V was clipped by 6 bases and J by 3 bases, with 9 bases between them. CDR3 length: 11 residues. Germline values: CDR1 DFQATT, CDR2 SNEGSKA (reference sequence). CDR3 bases: TGCAGTGCCCATTTGGACTACGAGCAGTACTTC. Translating gives CSAHLDYEQYF.

The chain couples TRBV7-3 to TRBJ2-3, with TRBD2 as a possible D gene (5 bases). Germline V gene data show CDR1 as SGHTA and CDR2 as FQGTGA. CDR3 length: 13 amino acids. V was trimmed by 1 base and J by 6 bases, leaving 8 bases between them. In DNA form, the CDR3 reads TGTGCCAGCAGCTTAAATGGACTGGATACGCAGTATTTT. Its translation: CASSLNGLDTQYF.

J is TRBJ2-7 and V is TRBV4-1; D is unresolved. The CDR3 extends over 14 amino acids. Between the trimmed V and J ends, which lost 0 bases and 3 bases, there was a span of 9 bases. CDR1 and CDR2 from the germline V gene are MGHRA and YSYEKL. The CDR3 sequence: CASSQEGSLYEQYF. CDR3 DNA: TGCGCCAGCAGCCAAGAGGGCAGCCTCTACGAGCAGTACTTC.

This clone occurred once. This chain connects TRBV6-5 to TRBJ1-5; D may be TRBD1 (6 bases). CDR1 is MNHEY and CDR2 is SVGAGI in the germline V gene. The CDR3 has 13 amino acids. V lost 2 bases to trimming and J lost 5 bases, with 7 bases between them. CDR3 amino acids: CASSYRTDQPQHF. The CDR3 nucleotides are TGTGCCAGCAGTTACAGGACAGATCAGCCCCAGCATTTT.

CDR3 sequence reads: CASGPGSNTEAFF. CDR3 DNA sequence: TGTGCTTCGGGGCCAGGGTCGAACACTGAAGCTTTCTTT. This rearrangement joins TRBV6-6 to TRBJ1-1; a weak D match, TRBD1 (5 bases). Germline V gives CDR1 MNHNY, CDR2 SVGAGI (reference sequence). The CDR3 extends over 13 amino acids.

The CDR3 loop reads CASSTGTGGDTEAFF. The CDR3 nucleotides read TGTGCCAGCAGTACCGGGACAGGGGGAGACACTGAAGCTTTCTTT. The rearrangement joins TRBV28 to TRBJ1-1; 11 positions agree with TRBD1. This CDR3 is 15 amino acids long. The junction had 5 bases not matched to a gene; V was cut back by 5 bases and J by 3 bases. In germline, CDR1 is MDHEN, CDR2 SYDVKM.

The genes are TRBV5-1 and TRBJ2-5; unclear D gene. This CDR3 spans 12 amino acids. With 7 bases removed from V and 2 bases from J, the gap between germline ends came to 9 bases. Germline lookup yields CDR1 SGHRS and CDR2 YFSETQ. Written as DNA, the CDR3 is TGCGCCAGCGCCCCCACTCAAGAGACCCAGTACTTC. It is translated as CASAPTQETQYF. The whole variable domain, remainder taken from reference TRBV5-1 and TRBJ2-5, is KAGVTQTPRYLIKTRGQQVTLSCSPISGHRSVSWYQQTPGQGLQFLFEYFSETQRNKGNFPGRFSGRQFSNSRSEMNVSTLELGDSALYLCASAPTQETQYFGPGTRLLVL.

J is TRBJ2-7 and V is TRBV4-1; no reliable D call. This CDR3 region has 16 residues. Trimming cost V 5 bases and J 5 bases, with 22 bases left between them. The germline CDR1 and CDR2 sequences are MGHRA and YSYEKL. CDR3 in DNA: TGCGCCAGCAGCTCCCCCCAGGCCTCCAACCTTGACGAGCAGTACTTC. This gives the protein CASSSPQASNLDEQYF.

The V gene is TRBV6-2 or TRBV6-3, the J gene TRBJ2-5; the match to TRBD1 covers 7 bases. Germline CDR1 reads MNHEY; CDR2 reads SVGEGT. The CDR3 is made up of 15 amino acids. J was trimmed by 3 bases and V by 2 bases; bases with no gene match: 6. DNA of the CDR3: TGTGCCAGCAGTTACGTGACAGGGTCCGAAGAGACCCAGTACTTC. Translating it yields CASSYVTGSEETQYF.

The chain has TRBV6-6 and TRBJ2-7; D is undetermined. Germline assignment: CDR1 MNHNY and CDR2 SVGAGI (reference sequence). V lost 5 bases to trimming and J lost 4 bases, with 9 bases between them. The CDR3 consists of 12 residues. CDR3 DNA: TGTGCCAGCAGTCAGAGAACGTACGAGCAGTACTTC. The encoded protein is CASSQRTYEQYF.

This rearrangement joins TRBV5-6 to TRBJ1-2; 10 bases are a match to TRBD1. Germline V gene sequence: CDR1 SGHDT, CDR2 YYEEEE. J gave up 4 bases and V 3 bases, and 9 bases lay outside the gene matches. The CDR3 length is 16 residues. The CDR3 is CASSSPGQGILYGYTF. The CDR3 DNA reads TGTGCCAGCAGCTCGCCGGGACAGGGGATTCTCTATGGCTACACCTTC.

The chain employs TRBV2 and TRBJ1-5; 9 nucleotides match TRBD1. Germline values: CDR1 SNHLY, CDR2 FYNNEI. The CDR3 is made up of 14 amino acids. Unmatched junction bases numbered 3, after V lost 8 bases and J lost 1 base. CDR3: CASDGQGSNQPQHF. The CDR3 DNA sequence: TGTGCCAGCGATGGACAGGGGAGCAATCAGCCCCAGCATTTT.

This clone was counted a few times. V gene TRBV27 combines with J gene TRBJ1-5; a possible D gene is TRBD1 (5 bases). Trimming took off 4 bases at V and 7 bases at J, with 14 bases between the two ends. Germline CDR1 MNHEY, CDR2 SMNVEV (reference sequence). This CDR3 is built from 14 residues. The chain's CDR3 is CASSSTQGVQPQHF. The CDR3 region has the DNA TGTGCCAGCAGTTCAACTCAGGGAGTCCAGCCCCAGCATTTT.

The chain combines TRBV6-5 with TRBJ1-2; D is possibly TRBD1 (6 bases). Germline V lookup: CDR1 MNHEY, CDR2 SVGAGI. Between the trimmed V and J ends, which lost 2 bases and 5 bases, there was a span of 12 bases. The CDR3 spans 14 residues. The CDR3 DNA follows: TGTGCCAGCAGTTACGGGGGCGCGGAATATGGCTACACCTTC. It is translated as CASSYGGAEYGYTF.

This clone was seen more than once but under ten times. This chain joins TRBV30 and TRBJ1-2; 7 nucleotides agree with TRBD1. V lost 4 bases and J lost 3; bases outside the gene matches: 5. The length of the CDR3 is 13 residues. Per germline, CDR1 GTSNPN and CDR2 SVGIG (reference sequence). CDR3 DNA: TGTGCCTGGATTGTAGGGGGCGACTATGGCTACACCTTC. Protein sequence: CAWIVGGDYGYTF.

This chain connects TRBV5-1 to TRBJ2-3; D remains unclear. The CDR3 runs 14 residues. The ends were cut back, 4 bases at V and 2 bases at J, with 11 bases in the middle. Per germline, CDR1 SGHRS and CDR2 YFSETQ. The CDR3: CASSTNRHTDTQYF. The CDR3 region has the DNA TGCGCCAGCAGCACGAACCGACACACAGATACGCAGTATTTT. The variable domain in full, with the rest retrieved from reference TRBV5-1 and TRBJ2-3, is KAGVTQTPRYLIKTRGQQVTLSCSPISGHRSVSWYQQTPGQGLQFLFEYFSETQRNKGNFPGRFSGRQFSNSRSEMNVSTLELGDSALYLCASSTNRHTDTQYFGPGTRLTVL.

V usage is TRBV19 and J usage is TRBJ1-2; D gene unclear. Germline V gene lookup returns CDR1 LNHDA and CDR2 SQIVND (reference sequence). The V end lost 3 bases, the J end lost 4 bases, and 9 bases lay between the germline ends. This CDR3 has 13 residues. The CDR3: CASSIRQIYGYTF. For the CDR3, the DNA is TGTGCCAGTAGTATTCGGCAGATCTATGGCTACACCTTC.

As regards this clone: Other DNA sequences of this sample code for an identical CDR3. V usage is TRBV30 and J usage is TRBJ1-3; D ambiguous. From germline, CDR1 is GTSNPN and CDR2 SVGIG (reference sequence). Between the trimmed V and J ends, which lost 0 bases and 0 bases, there was a span of 6 bases. The CDR3 length is 14 residues. As DNA, the CDR3 is TGTGCCTGGAGTGTTCGAGGCTCTGGAAACACCATATATTTT. Amino acid sequence: CAWSVRGSGNTIYF.

This chain connects TRBV7-8 to TRBJ2-1; 7 positions agree with TRBD1. V was pared by 4 bases and J by 0 bases, with 3 bases of the junction left unmatched. Looked up from germline, CDR1 is SGHVS and CDR2 is FQNEAQ. CDR3 length: 15 amino acids. The CDR3 nucleotides read TGTGCCAGCAGCTACCGGGACAGCTCCTACAATGAGCAGTTCTTC. Protein sequence: CASSYRDSSYNEQFF.

The chain joins TRBV28 to TRBJ2-7, with 7 bases aligning to TRBD1. This CDR3 contains 16 residues. CDR1 is MDHEN, CDR2 SYDVKM, per germline. V dropped 2 bases and J dropped 3; count of bases not matched to a gene: 10. CDR3 sequence: CASSLRLGRGSYEQYF. DNA of the CDR3: TGTGCCAGCAGTTTAAGATTGGGCAGGGGGAGCTACGAGCAGTACTTC.

The CDR3 reads CAWSAERFGYGNQPQHF. The CDR3 coding sequence is TGTGCCTGGAGTGCGGAAAGATTCGGGTATGGCAATCAGCCCCAGCATTTT. The chain is built from TRBV30 and TRBJ1-5; D is undetermined. Germline V gene data show CDR1 as GTSNPN and CDR2 as SVGIG (reference sequence). The CDR3 consists of 17 residues. Deletions cut 1 base from V and 2 bases from J, with 18 bases between.

V is TRBV5-4 and J is TRBJ2-2; D is unclear. The CDR3 contains 12 residues. Trimming pared 4 bases from V and 1 base from J, leaving 2 bases between. Germline-derived CDR1 and CDR2 are SGHNT and YYREEE (reference sequence). For the CDR3, the DNA is TGTGCCAGCAGCCAGAACACCGGGGAGCTGTTTTTT. Amino acids: CASSQNTGELFF.

In this sample, this clone turned up once. This chain joins TRBV6-2 or TRBV6-3 and TRBJ2-2; D gene uncertain. This CDR3 contains 14 residues. Germline V gene sequence: CDR1 MNHEY, CDR2 SVGEGT. V lost 3 bases to trimming and J lost 1 base, with 6 bases between them. CDR3 sequence reads: CASSYGVNTGELFF. The DNA for the CDR3 is TGTGCCAGCAGTTATGGGGTGAACACCGGGGAGCTGTTTTTT.

The chain couples TRBV19 to TRBJ1-1; no reliable D call. Trimming removed 6 bases at V and 4 bases at J, with 12 bases between. The length of the CDR3 is 13 residues. Germline CDR1 LNHDA, CDR2 SQIVND (reference sequence). CDR3 bases: TGTGCCAGTAGATCAGGTTCCGGCACTGAAGCTTTCTTT. It codes for CASRSGSGTEAFF.

V gene TRBV7-2 combines with J gene TRBJ1-1; no clear D. CDR1 is SGHTA and CDR2 is FQGNSA in the germline V gene. The V end lost 0 bases, the J end lost 3 bases, and 8 bases lay between the germline ends. There are 14 residues in the CDR3. CDR3 protein: CASSLAGEDTEAFF. CDR3 DNA sequence: TGTGCCAGCAGCTTAGCTGGGGAGGACACTGAAGCTTTCTTT.

This chain links TRBV18 with TRBJ2-7; D unresolved. The V end lost 3 bases, the J end lost 5 bases, and 8 bases lay between the germline ends. CDR3 length: 12 residues. Germline-derived CDR1 and CDR2 are KGHSH and LQKENI. CDR3 sequence reads: CASSPRDHEQYF. DNA of the CDR3: TGTGCCAGCTCACCGAGAGATCACGAGCAGTACTTC.

The gene calls are TRBV30 and TRBJ2-7; TRBD1 matches 8 bases. V trimming: 0 bases; J trimming: 2 bases; junction bases outside the gene matches: 6. The CDR3 has 15 amino acids. Germline CDR1 and CDR2: GTSNPN and SVGIG (reference sequence). The CDR3 bases are TGTGCCTGGAGTGTATCGACAGGGGCCGCCTACGAGCAGTACTTC. Its translation is CAWSVSTGAAYEQYF.

This clone was found many times. At one of its ends the junction is not consistent with the germline gene, which may arise from a read error. The rearrangement uses TRBV2 and TRBJ1-5; D gene ambiguous. The V gene's germline CDR1 is SNHLY and CDR2 FYNNEI. The CDR3 length is 12 residues. CDR3 bases: TGTGCCAGCTGTGATAGCAATCAGCCCCAGCATTTT. Residues: CASCDSNQPQHF.

The chain's CDR3 is CASSVSGTDNQPQHF. In nucleotides, the CDR3 is TGTGCCAGCAGCGTGTCCGGGACAGACAATCAGCCCCAGCATTTT. V and J are TRBV7-2 and TRBJ1-5; 7 bases are shared with TRBD1. The CDR3 extends over 15 amino acids. V shed 5 bases, J shed 3 bases, and the junction held 7 bases outside the gene matches. CDR1 and CDR2 from the germline V gene are SGHTA and FQGNSA.